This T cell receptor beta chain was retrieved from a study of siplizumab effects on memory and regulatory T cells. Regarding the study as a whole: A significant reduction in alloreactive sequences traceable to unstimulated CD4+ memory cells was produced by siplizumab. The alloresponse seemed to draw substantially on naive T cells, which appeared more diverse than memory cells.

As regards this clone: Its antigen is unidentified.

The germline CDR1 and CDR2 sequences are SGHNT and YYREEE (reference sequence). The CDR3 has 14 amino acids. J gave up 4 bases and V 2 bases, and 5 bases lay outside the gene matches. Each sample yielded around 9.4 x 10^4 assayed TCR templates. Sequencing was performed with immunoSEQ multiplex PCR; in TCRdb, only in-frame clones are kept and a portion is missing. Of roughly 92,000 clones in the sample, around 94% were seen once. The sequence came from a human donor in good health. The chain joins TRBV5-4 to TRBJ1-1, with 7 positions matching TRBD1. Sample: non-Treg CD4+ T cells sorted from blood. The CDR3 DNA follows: TGTGCCAGCAGCTTAGGAGGGGGCCCCACTGAAGCTTTCTTT. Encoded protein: CASSLGGGPTEAFF. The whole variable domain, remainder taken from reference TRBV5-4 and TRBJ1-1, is ETGVTQSPTHLIKTRGQQVTLRCSSQSGHNTVSWYQQALGQGPQFIFQYYREEENGRGNFPPRFSGLQFPNYSSELNVNALELDDSALYLCASSLGGGPTEAFFGQGTRLTVV.